The 2 T cell receptor beta chains given below trace back to one sample, sequenced in a study of T cell responses to AZD1222 COVID-19 vaccine. Using immunoSEQ multiplex PCR, the repertoire was profiled, and TCRdb retains in-frame clones only, with some absent. The sample yields tens of thousands of clones, 89% seen once. Sequences were derived from peripheral blood, sampled on day 0 of AZD1222 vaccination. The source is an adult in good health.

This clone was picked up a small number of times. The rearrangement links TRBV28 to TRBJ2-2; D unresolved. This CDR3 is built from 13 residues. V was cut by 6 bases and J by 3 bases, with 8 bases left in between. CDR1 and CDR2 from the germline V gene are MDHEN and SYDVKM. CDR3 amino acids: CASRGYDTGELFF. CDR3 bases: TGTGCCAGCAGGGGTTACGACACCGGGGAGCTGTTTTTT. Based on the CDR3 plus reference TRBV28 and TRBJ2-2, the full variable domain is DVKVTQSSRYLVKRTGEKVFLECVQDMDHENMFWYRQDPGLGLRLIYFSYDVKMKEKGDIPEGYSVSREKKERFSLILESASTNQTSMYLCASRGYDTGELFFGEGSRLTVL.

This chain links TRBV28 with TRBJ2-7, with TRBD2 matching 9 bases. CDR1 is MDHEN, CDR2 SYDVKM, per germline. After removal of 8 bases from V and 3 bases from J, the junction contained 8 bases not matched to a gene. The CDR3 loop spans 14 amino acids. The CDR3 region has the DNA TGTGCCAGCCGAAAGCGGGAGGACCTCTACGAGCAGTACTTC. Its translation is CASRKREDLYEQYF.